This entry is about one TCR beta chain. No cognate antigen has been identified for it. Per-nucleotide qualities are absent, and no much larger clonotype sits a single base away. Genomic DNA was used as template for profiling of TCR beta VDJ combinations and CDR3 sequences. TCR repertoire sequencing was run on an Illumina HiSeq 2000. The paper's processing steps were these. Repertoire assessment relied on Simpson's diversity index, CDR3 size and DJ length profiles, and TRBV/TRBJ rearrangement plots. The most abundant DNA sequence in the deep sequencing data was defined as the immunodominant clone. CDR3 amino acid sequences were screened for sharing across subjects and compared with published repertoires and the VDJdb database. TCRdb cleaned the public reads at Q25 with fastp, built clones with MiXCR and kept in-frame beta chains. Records with the same CDR3 protein are collapsed into one entry carrying the most frequent genes and DNA. Clone size and V and J calls follow TCRdb, not the original study. The sample data list a few hundred thousand distinct CDR3 sequences, and around 63% of these were observed just once. The biggest ten clones account for approximately 30% of the sample.

This entry comes from a study of CD8+CD57+ T cells in acquired aplastic anemia (dated by TCRdb to the late 2010s). Concerning the study at large: On average, sorted CD4+ and CD8+ cells yielded around 3.1 ug of extracted DNA, with a range of about 0.17 to 27.4 ug. For healthy donor samples, the average read count was about 10 million for CD4+ cells and fewer than 14 million for CD8+ cells.

Paper-wide results and their limitations: Roughly 30 CD8+ CDR3 sequences were found to be shared between patients and controls, but these sequences appeared to be highly expressed in patients and within the immunodominant clones of the patients. CD8+ Simpson's diversity did not differ significantly between patients and healthy controls (P=0.060).

In this study, sorted CD4+ and CD8+ T cells from the blood of healthy subjects and of severe aplastic anemia patients had their TCR repertoires deep-sequenced. Ficoll-Paque density gradient centrifugation was used to isolate peripheral blood mononuclear cells. Before DNA extraction, CD4+ and CD8+ T cells were sorted by FACS or by magnetic beads. This TCR was recovered from a human donor in good health. The specimen sequenced was sorted CD4+, CD8+, or CD8+CD57+ T cells (not recorded which) from PBMCs.

The CDR3 protein sequence reads: CSAMRGDDTEAFF. The base sequence is TGCAGCGCTATGAGGGGGGATGACACTGAAGCTTTCTTT. The V gene is TRBV29-1 and the J gene is TRBJ1-1; TRBD1 is possibly the D segment (6 matching bases). The CDR3 starts with the cysteine, ends with the phenylalanine, and has 13 residues. The read is trimmed to its CDR3 DNA, 39 bases read in frame from base 1. In the germline V gene, CDR1 corresponds to SQVTM and CDR2 to ANQGSEA. The junction carries 15 bases between V and J, which are trimmed by 7 bases and 3 bases respectively.